This passage covers 16 T cell receptor beta chains from one sample sequenced in a study of CD8+ T cells in alopecia areata. cDNA serving as the sequencing template came from extracted, reverse transcribed RNA. The assay was immunoSEQ multiplex PCR, and TCRdb's table has in-frame clones only and misses some. The repertoire consists of some 1,400 clones, none detected only once. The specimen sequenced was lesional skin. Receptors were obtained from a C3H/HeJ mouse with alopecia areata. The strain's MHC type: H2-k.

This clone was seen at least ten times. Genes and germline are mouse. The read is 4 residues too short to cover the CDR3 end, so that end is filled in from the germline J gene. The chain is built from TRBV13-3 and TRBJ2-1; D may be TRBD1 (6 bases). Per the germline V gene, CDR1 is NNHDY and CDR2 is SYVADS. Trimming removed 5 bases at V and 0 bases at J, with 12 bases between. The CDR3 has 15 residues. The sequenced part of the CDR3 DNA is TGTGCCAGCAGCAGGCCCAGGGGTAACTATGCT. It encodes CASSRPRGNYA. The whole CDR3 sequence reads CASSRPRGNYAEQFF.

The sample holds a few counts of this clone. Mouse gene names apply. The sequenced fragment ends 4 residues before the CDR3 boundary, so the rest is inferred from the germline J gene. V gene TRBV5 combines with J gene TRBJ2-4; D is ambiguous. The CDR3 totals 14 residues. CDR1 is LGHNA, CDR2 YNLKQL, per germline (reference sequence). V dropped 1 base and J dropped 2 bases, with 7 bases sitting between them. The DNA read from the CDR3 is TGTGCCAGCAGCCAAGGTGCAGATCAAAAC. Its protein product is CASSQGADQN. From start to end, the CDR3 is CASSQGADQNTLYF.

This clone was picked up many times. Here the gene names and germline are mouse. The read finishes 4 residues shy of the CDR3 end, and the germline J gene is used to complete it. The gene calls are TRBV13-2 and TRBJ2-5; TRBD2 matches 7 bases. With V trimmed by 3 bases and J by 0 bases, 4 bases remained unmatched. The germline V gene encodes CDR1 NNHNN and CDR2 SYGAGS (reference sequence). The CDR3 sequence is 15 residues long. The DNA read from the CDR3 is TGTGCCAGCGGTGGTGGGGGGTTTAACCAAGAC. Amino acids: CASGGGGFNQD. The full CDR3 sequence reads CASGGGGFNQDTQYF.

This clone is medium-sized. Genes here carry mouse names. The read stops 4 residues short of the end of the CDR3; the missing end is completed from the germline J gene. The genes are TRBV17 and TRBJ2-5; 7 bases line up with TRBD2. Germline V gives CDR1 MNHDT, CDR2 YYDKIL. The CDR3 is 14 residues long. The CDR3 is CASSIWGSGDTQYF. Partial CDR3 DNA: TGTGCTAGCAGTATCTGGGGGTCGGGGGAC. Full variable domain (rest looked up from reference TRBV17 and TRBJ2-5): DTTVKQNPRYKLARVGKPVNLICSQTMNHDTMYWYQKKPNQAPKLLLFYYDKILNREADTFEKFQSSRPNNSFCSLYIGSAGLEYSAMYLCASSIWGSGDTQYFGPGTRLLVL.

This clone is termed large. Any gene name here is a mouse gene name. The read finishes 4 residues shy of the CDR3 end, and the germline J gene is used to complete it. The genes are TRBV5 and TRBJ1-1; 8 nucleotides line up with TRBD1. Germline V gene sequence: CDR1 LGHNA, CDR2 YNLKQL (reference sequence). This CDR3 contains 19 residues. V shed 0 bases and J 1 base; nucleotides not matched to a gene: 13. The CDR3 reads CASSQDRGRGRGGNTEVFF. The DNA read from the CDR3 is TGTGCCAGCAGCCAAGATAGGGGCAGGGGGCGCGGAGGAAACACA.

In regard to this clone: Genes and germline come from the mouse. Sequencing ends 4 residues short of the CDR3 end; the germline J gene provides the rest. V usage is TRBV3 and J usage is TRBJ2-1, with D hard to call. The germline V gene encodes CDR1 SNHLY and CDR2 FYNGKV (reference sequence). The length of the CDR3 is 11 residues. Deletions cut 4 bases from V and 5 bases from J, with 3 bases between. This CDR3 is CASSSDAEQFF. Partial CDR3 DNA: TGTGCCAGCAGCTCAGATGCT.

Comment on this clone: A far larger clone is just one base off, so this is likely a read error. The gene names given are mouse names. The read terminates 4 residues ahead of where the CDR3 ends, so the germline J gene completes it. This chain links TRBV19 with TRBJ2-5; D not certain. The CDR3 totals 14 residues. The germline V gene encodes CDR1 FNHDT and CDR2 SITEND (reference sequence). The CDR3 DNA, read in part, is TGTGCCAGCAGTATGGGGTGGCGAGAAGAC. This sequence encodes CASSMGWRED. The CDR3 reads in full as CASSMGWREDTQYF.

By share, this clone counts as medium-sized. Gene names and germline match the mouse. The read falls 4 residues short of the CDR3 end, and the missing part is taken from the germline J gene. Other DNA sequences from this sample encode an identical CDR3 as well. V is TRBV13-3 and J is TRBJ2-7; the D gene is possibly TRBD1 (5 bases). This CDR3 is 12 amino acids long. Germline V lookup: CDR1 NNHDY, CDR2 SYVADS. The chain's CDR3 is CASSDRQYEQYF. Incomplete CDR3 DNA: TGTGCCAGCAGTGACAGACAGTAT.

This clone was seen many times. The gene names here belong to mouse. With the read ending 4 residues before the CDR3 end, the germline J gene is used to fill in that end. The V call is TRBV16, the J call TRBJ2-7, with TRBD2 identical over 11 bases. V lost 3 bases and J lost 3; bases outside the gene matches: 4. CDR3 size: 15 residues. Germline values: CDR1 SGHSA, CDR2 FRNQAP. Here the CDR3 reads CASSLDWGVLYEQYF. CDR3 DNA, as far as it was read: TGTGCAAGCAGCTTGGACTGGGGGGTCCTCTAT. Supplemented by reference TRBV16 and TRBJ2-7, the full variable domain reads NAGVIQTPRHKVTGKGQEATLWCEPISGHSAVFWYRQTIVQGLEFLTYFRNQAPIDDSGMPKERFSAQMPNQSHSTLKIQSTQPQDSAVYLCASSLDWGVLYEQYFGPGTRLTVL.

This clone has ten or more counts. Genes and germline come from the mouse. The CDR3 is cut off 4 residues early in the read; its end comes from the germline J gene. Other DNA sequences in the sample encode the same CDR3. The genes are TRBV14 and TRBJ2-7; a weak D match, TRBD2 (7 bases). Trimming pared 1 base from V and 0 bases from J, leaving 8 bases between. Per the germline V gene, CDR1 is SGHDT and CDR2 is FRDEAV. CDR3 length: 14 residues. CDR3 loop: CASSFGGRSYEQYF. Incomplete CDR3 DNA: TGTGCCAGCAGTTTCGGGGGGCGCTCCTAT.

At least ten counts were recorded for this clone. Gene names and germline match the mouse. The read terminates 4 residues before the CDR3 end, so the remaining end is supplied by the germline J gene. The V gene is TRBV13-2, the J gene TRBJ2-5; 7 bases agree with TRBD2. This CDR3 region has 15 residues. CDR1 NNHNN and CDR2 SYGAGS come from the germline V gene (reference sequence). CDR3 sequence reads: CASGDASGWGDTQYF. The part of the CDR3 DNA that was read is TGTGCCAGCGGTGATGCATCAGGCTGGGGGGAC.

About this clone: Mouse gene names and germline throughout. The missing CDR3 end, 4 residues past where the read stops, is filled in from the germline J gene. The rearrangement uses TRBV19 and TRBJ2-3, with TRBD1 identical over 7 bases. The CDR3 spans 16 residues. Losses at the gene ends were 1 base for V and 0 bases for J; bases not matched to a gene: 5. CDR1 and CDR2 (germline): FNHDT, SITEND (reference sequence). CDR3 loop: CASSILDRTSAETLYF. The part of the CDR3 DNA that was read is TGTGCCAGCAGTATATTGGACAGGACTAGTGCAGAA.

The table lists this clone with a few counts. Mouse names are used for the genes. The missing CDR3 end, 4 residues past where the read stops, is filled in from the germline J gene. The V and J genes are TRBV3 and TRBJ2-1, with TRBD2 matching 7 bases. CDR3 size: 13 residues. Germline assignment: CDR1 SNHLY and CDR2 FYNGKV (reference sequence). V dropped 6 bases and J dropped 5; count of bases not matched to a gene: 4. CDR3 bases read: TGTGCCAGCAGTGATTGGGGGGATGCT. Protein: CASSDWGDA. The CDR3 reads in full as CASSDWGDAEQFF.

On this clone: The genes and germline here are from mouse. Coverage ceases 4 residues before the CDR3 finishes, and the germline J gene fills in the end. The chain uses TRBV13-3 and TRBJ2-4; 10 bases are a match to TRBD2. Germline V gives CDR1 NNHDY, CDR2 SYVADS. V dropped 4 bases and J dropped 0; count of bases not matched to a gene: 5. The CDR3 is made up of 16 amino acids. The CDR3 loop is CASSIYWGGSQNTLYF. CDR3 DNA, as far as it was read: TGTGCCAGCAGTATATACTGGGGGGGTAGTCAAAAC.

This clone rates as medium-sized. Any gene name here is a mouse gene name. The CDR3 goes on 4 residues after the read ends, and that part is filled in from the germline J gene. V usage is TRBV5 and J usage is TRBJ1-4; 10 bases align to TRBD1. CDR1 and CDR2 (germline): LGHNA, YNLKQL (reference sequence). The CDR3 is 15 residues long. The part of the CDR3 DNA that was read is TGTGCCAGCAGCCAGTGGGACAGGGGAAGCGAA. It translates to CASSQWDRGSE. The complete CDR3 sequence is CASSQWDRGSERLFF.

This clone was seen many times. Gene names and germline refer to mouse. The read ends 4 residues early relative to the CDR3; the germline J gene fills the gap. The gene calls are TRBV19 and TRBJ2-4; TRBD2 aligns across 10 bases. Germline lookup yields CDR1 FNHDT and CDR2 SITEND (reference sequence). CDR3 size: 15 residues. V gave up 4 bases and J gave up 1 base; unmatched junction bases: 3. The CDR3 bases that were read are TGTGCCAGCAGTCCGGGACTGGGGCGTCAAAAC. This translates into CASSPGLGRQN. The entire CDR3 sequence reads CASSPGLGRQNTLYF. The full variable domain, with the rest looked up from reference TRBV19 and TRBJ2-4, is GGIITQTPKFLIGQEGQKLTLKCQQNFNHDTMYWYRQDSGKGLRLIYYSITENDLQKGDLSEGYDASREKKSSFSLTVTSAQKNEMAVFLCASSPGLGRQNTLYFGAGTRLSVL.